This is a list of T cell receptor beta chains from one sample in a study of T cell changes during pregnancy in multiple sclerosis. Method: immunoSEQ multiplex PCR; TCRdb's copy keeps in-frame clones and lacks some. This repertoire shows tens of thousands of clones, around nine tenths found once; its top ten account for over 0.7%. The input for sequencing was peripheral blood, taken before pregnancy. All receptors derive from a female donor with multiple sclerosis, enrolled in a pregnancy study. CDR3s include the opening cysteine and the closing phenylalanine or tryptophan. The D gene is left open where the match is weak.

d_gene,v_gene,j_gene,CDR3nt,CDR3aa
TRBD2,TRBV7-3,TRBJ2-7,TGTGCCAGCTCACACTCGGCGGGGGGGCTCTACGAGCAGTACTTC,CASSHSAGGLYEQYF
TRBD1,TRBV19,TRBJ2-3,TGTGCCAGTAGTTTCAGTAGGACAGGGGGCGTAGGATCCACAGATACGCAGTATTTT,CASSFSRTGGVGSTDTQYF
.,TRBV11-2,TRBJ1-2,TGTGCCAGCAGCTCCGGACAGTCGCTAATCTATGGCTACACCTTC,CASSSGQSLIYGYTF
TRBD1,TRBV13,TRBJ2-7,TGTGCCAGCAGCGAAGCTCCGGGACAGGGCGTTCCCTACGAGCAGTACTTC,CASSEAPGQGVPYEQYF
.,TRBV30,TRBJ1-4,TGTGCCTGGAAACTACAGGGTAACAACGGTATTGAAAAACTGTTTTTT,CAWKLQGNNGIEKLFF
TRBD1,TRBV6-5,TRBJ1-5,TGTGCCAGCAGTTACCGGACAGGGAATCAGCCCCAGCATTTT,CASSYRTGNQPQHF
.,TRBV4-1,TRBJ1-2,TGCGCCAGCAGCCAAGAAGGTCAGGGACTGGCTAACTATGGCTACACCTTC,CASSQEGQGLANYGYTF
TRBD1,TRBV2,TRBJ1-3,TGTGCCAGCATTTACCCGGACAGGGAAAACACCATATATTTT,CASIYPDRENTIYF
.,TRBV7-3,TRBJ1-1,TGTGCCAGCAGCCCTCAAGCAGGAAACACTGAAGCTTTCTTT,CASSPQAGNTEAFF
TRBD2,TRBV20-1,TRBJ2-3,TGCAGTGCTCTAGCGGGGGGAACGCAGTATTTT,CSALAGGTQYF
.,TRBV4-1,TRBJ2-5,TGCGCCAGCAGCCAATGGGAGGGGGGGCGGGAGACCCAGTACTTC,CASSQWEGGRETQYF
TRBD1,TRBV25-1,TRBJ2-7,TGTGCCAGCGCGGGACAGGCCGCCTACGAGCAGTACTTC,CASAGQAAYEQYF
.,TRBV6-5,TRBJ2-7,TGTGCCAGCAGTTACTCGCCACTTACCACCTACGAGCAGTACTTC,CASSYSPLTTYEQYF
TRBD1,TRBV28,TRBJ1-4,TGTGCCAGCAGGAGACCGGGACAGGGAGGTGAAAAACTGTTTTTT,CASRRPGQGGEKLFF
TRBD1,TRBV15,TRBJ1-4,TGTGCCACCAGCAGGTACAGGGGAAGAACTAATGAAAAACTGTTTTTT,CATSRYRGRTNEKLFF
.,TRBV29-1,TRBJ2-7,TGCAGCGCATCCGAGGGAGATACCTACGAGCAGTACTTC,CSASEGDTYEQYF
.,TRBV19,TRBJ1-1,TGTGCCAGTAGTATTGGGGGGGGTAGGGGGACTGAAGCTTTCTTT,CASSIGGGRGTEAFF